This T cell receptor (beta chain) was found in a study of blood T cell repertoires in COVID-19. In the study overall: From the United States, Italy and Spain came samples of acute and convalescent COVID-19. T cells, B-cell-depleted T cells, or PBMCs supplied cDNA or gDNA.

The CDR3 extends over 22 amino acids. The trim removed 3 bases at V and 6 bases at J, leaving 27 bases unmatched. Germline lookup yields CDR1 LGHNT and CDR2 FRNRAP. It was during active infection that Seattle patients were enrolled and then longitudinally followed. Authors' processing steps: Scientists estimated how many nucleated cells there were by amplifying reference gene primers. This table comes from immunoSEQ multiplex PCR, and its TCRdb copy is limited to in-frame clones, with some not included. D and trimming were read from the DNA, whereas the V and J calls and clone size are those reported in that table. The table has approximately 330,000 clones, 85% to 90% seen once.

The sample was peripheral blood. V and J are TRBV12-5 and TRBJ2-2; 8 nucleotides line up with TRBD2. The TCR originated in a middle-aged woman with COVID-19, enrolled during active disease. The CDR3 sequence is CASGFPGGTDGLAGRFAGELFF. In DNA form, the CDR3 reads TGTGCTAGTGGTTTTCCCGGGGGGACGGACGGACTAGCAGGGAGATTCGCCGGGGAGCTGTTTTTT.